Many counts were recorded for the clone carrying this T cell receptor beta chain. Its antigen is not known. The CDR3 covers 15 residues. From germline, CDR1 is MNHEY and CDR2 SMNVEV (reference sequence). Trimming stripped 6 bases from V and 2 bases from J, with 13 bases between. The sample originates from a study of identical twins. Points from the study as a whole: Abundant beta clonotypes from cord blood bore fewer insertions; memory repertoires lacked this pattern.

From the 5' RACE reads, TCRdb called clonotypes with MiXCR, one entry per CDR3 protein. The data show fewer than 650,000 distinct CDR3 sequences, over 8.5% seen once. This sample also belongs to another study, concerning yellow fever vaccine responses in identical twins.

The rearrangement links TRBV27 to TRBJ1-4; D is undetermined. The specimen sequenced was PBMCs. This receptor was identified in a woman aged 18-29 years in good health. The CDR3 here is CASRQVLATNEKLFF. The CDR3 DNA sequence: TGTGCCAGCAGACAAGTATTAGCGACTAATGAAAAACTGTTTTTT. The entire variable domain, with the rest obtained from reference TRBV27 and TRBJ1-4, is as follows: EAQVTQNPRYLITVTGKKLTVTCSQNMNHEYMSWYRQDPGLGLRQIYYSMNVEVTDKGDVPEGYKVSRKEKRNFPLILESPSPNQTSLYFCASRQVLATNEKLFFGSGTQLSVL.